These 8 T cell receptor beta chains originate from one sample sequenced in a study of control samples from healthy donors and cancer patients. Data came from immunoSEQ multiplex PCR; TCRdb stores just in-frame clones and leaves some out. The table lists some 80,000 clones, 70% to 90% of them singletons. The material sequenced was PBMCs. Source of these receptors: a woman in her sixties or seventies with head and neck cancer.

In this sample, this clone turned up a few times. This chain links TRBV30 with TRBJ1-6, with D hard to call. This CDR3 is built from 16 residues. The V gene's germline CDR1 is GTSNPN and CDR2 SVGIG (reference sequence). Deletions cut 0 bases from V and 0 bases from J, with 9 bases between. CDR3 residues: CAWSVQGSSYNSPLHF. Written as DNA, the CDR3 is TGTGCCTGGAGTGTACAAGGGAGCTCCTATAATTCACCCCTCCACTTT.

This chain joins TRBV3-1 (or the pseudogene TRBV3-2) and TRBJ1-4; possibly TRBD1 for D (5 bases). V lost 3 bases and J 10 bases, leaving 15 bases between the germline ends. Per germline, CDR1 LGHDT and CDR2 YNNKEL (reference sequence). The CDR3 runs to 14 residues. The CDR3 sequence is CASSQDPRGRKLFF. The CDR3 DNA reads TGTGCCAGCAGCCAGGACCCCCGGGGCAGAAAACTGTTTTTT.

This clone was recorded a few times. This rearrangement joins TRBV5-8 to TRBJ2-2; no reliable D call. This CDR3 comprises 17 residues. Germline CDR1 and CDR2: SGHTS and YDEGEE. V was pared by 6 bases and J by 0 bases, with 18 bases between. CDR3 DNA: TGTGCCAGCACCCCACACTTTTGGGATGCGAACACCGGGGAGCTGTTTTTT. Translated, it gives CASTPHFWDANTGELFF.

The chain couples TRBV14 to TRBJ1-6, with D tentatively TRBD1 (5 bases). With 3 bases removed from V and 7 bases from J, the gap between germline ends came to 10 bases. There are 14 residues in the CDR3. Germline V gene lookup returns CDR1 SGHDN and CDR2 FVKESK. CDR3 sequence reads: CASSHGGANSPLHF. The CDR3 DNA sequence: TGTGCCAGCAGCCACGGCGGGGCAAATTCACCCCTCCACTTT.

V is TRBV28 and J is TRBJ2-5; TRBD2 matches 8 bases. The CDR3 consists of 15 residues. The V gene's germline CDR1 is MDHEN and CDR2 SYDVKM. V lost 0 bases to trimming and J lost 4 bases; unmatched junction nucleotides: 4. CDR3 DNA: TGTGCCAGCAGTTTATGGGGAGCGGGAGTAGAGACCCAGTACTTC. It codes for CASSLWGAGVETQYF.

This sequence joins TRBV7-8 and TRBJ2-7; the match to TRBD1 covers 8 bases. The germline gives CDR1 SGHVS, CDR2 FQNEAQ. Trimming took 2 bases from V and 1 from J; bases not matched to a gene: 4. CDR3 size: 15 residues. For the CDR3, the DNA is TGTGCCAGCAGCTTACGCCGACAGGGGTCCTACGAGCAGTACTTC. Protein: CASSLRRQGSYEQYF. The whole variable domain, filled in from reference TRBV7-8 and TRBJ2-7, reads GAGVSQSPRYKVAKRGQDVALRCDPISGHVSLFWYQQALGQGPEFLTYFQNEAQLDKSGLPSDRFFAERPEGSVSTLKIQRTQQEDSAVYLCASSLRRQGSYEQYFGPGTRLTVT.

This clone was seen a single time. The genes are TRBV6-1 and TRBJ2-7, with 12 bases fitting TRBD2. The CDR3 is 17 amino acids. V was pared by 2 bases and J by 4 bases, with 9 bases of the junction left unmatched. Germline V lookup: CDR1 MNHNS, CDR2 SASEGT. CDR3 region: CASSEFRTSGTGYEQYF. The CDR3 coding sequence is TGTGCCAGCAGTGAATTTAGGACTAGCGGGACGGGATACGAGCAGTACTTC.

This clone was recorded only once. The chain has TRBV30 and TRBJ2-2, with D hard to call. The V end lost 0 bases, the J end lost 2 bases, and 4 bases lay between the germline ends. CDR1 GTSNPN and CDR2 SVGIG come from the germline V gene (reference sequence). This CDR3 contains 13 residues. CDR3 amino acids: CAWSVHNTGELFF. The CDR3 coding sequence is TGTGCCTGGAGTGTCCATAACACCGGGGAGCTGTTTTTT.